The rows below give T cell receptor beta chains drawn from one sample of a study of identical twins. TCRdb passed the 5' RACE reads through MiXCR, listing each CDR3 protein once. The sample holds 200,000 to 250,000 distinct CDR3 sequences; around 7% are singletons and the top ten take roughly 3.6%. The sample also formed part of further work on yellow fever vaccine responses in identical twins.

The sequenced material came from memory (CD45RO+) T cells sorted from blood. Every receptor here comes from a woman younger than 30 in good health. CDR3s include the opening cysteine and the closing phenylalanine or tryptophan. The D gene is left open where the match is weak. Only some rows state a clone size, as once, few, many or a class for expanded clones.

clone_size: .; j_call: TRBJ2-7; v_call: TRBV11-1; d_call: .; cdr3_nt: TGTGCCAGCAGTTACGATGCCGAGCAGTACTTC; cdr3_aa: CASSYDAEQYF
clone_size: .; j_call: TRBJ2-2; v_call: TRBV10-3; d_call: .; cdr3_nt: TGTGCCATCAGTGCCGCCGGTAGTTCCGGGGAGCTGTTTTTT; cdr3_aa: CAISAAGSSGELFF
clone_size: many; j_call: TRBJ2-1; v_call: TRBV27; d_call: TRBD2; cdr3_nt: TGTGCCAGCAGTTTATCGGGCGGGAGGGCCGAGGGTGAGCAGTTCTTC; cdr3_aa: CASSLSGGRAEGEQFF
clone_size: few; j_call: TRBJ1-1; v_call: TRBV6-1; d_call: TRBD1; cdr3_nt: TGTGCCAGCAGTGAAGTATTAGGGGGCAACACTGAAGCTTTCTTT; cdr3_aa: CASSEVLGGNTEAFF
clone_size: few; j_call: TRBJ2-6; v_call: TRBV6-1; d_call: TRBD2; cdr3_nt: TGTGCCAGCCGGACTAGCGGGAGCTCTGGGGCCAACGTCCTGACTTTC; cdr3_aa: CASRTSGSSGANVLTF
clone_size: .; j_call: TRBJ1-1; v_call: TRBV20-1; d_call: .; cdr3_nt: TGCAGTGCTAGAGGATGGGGGACCCAGGGAAACACTGAAGCTTTCTTT; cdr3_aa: CSARGWGTQGNTEAFF
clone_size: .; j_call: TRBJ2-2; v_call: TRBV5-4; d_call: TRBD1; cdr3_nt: TGTGCCAGCAGCCTTAGGGCAGGGGGCGCGACCGGGGAGCTGTTTTTT; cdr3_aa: CASSLRAGGATGELFF
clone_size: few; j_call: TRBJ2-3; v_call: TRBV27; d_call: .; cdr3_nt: TGTGCCAGCAGCCTCGTCCCAGATACGCAGTATTTT; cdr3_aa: CASSLVPDTQYF
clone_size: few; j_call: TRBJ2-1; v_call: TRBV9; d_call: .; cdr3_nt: TGTGCCAGCAGCGTAGGGCGAGGGGCCTACAATGAGCAGTTCTTC; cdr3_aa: CASSVGRGAYNEQFF
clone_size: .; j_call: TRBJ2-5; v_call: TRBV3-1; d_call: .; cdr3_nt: TGTGCCAGCAGCCAGCCGACAGGAGGGACCCAGTACTTC; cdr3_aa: CASSQPTGGTQYF
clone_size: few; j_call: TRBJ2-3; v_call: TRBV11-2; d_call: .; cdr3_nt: TGTGCCAGCAGCCGAGGTCTACACACAGATACGCAGTATTTT; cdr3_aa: CASSRGLHTDTQYF
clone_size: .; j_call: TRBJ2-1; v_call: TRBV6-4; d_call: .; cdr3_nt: TGTGCCAGCAGTGCCATGGCGGGGACTTACAATGAGCAGTTCTTC; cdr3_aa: CASSAMAGTYNEQFF
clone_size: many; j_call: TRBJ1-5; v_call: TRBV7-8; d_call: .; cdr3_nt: TGTGCCAGCAGCTTAGGTCGGGCAGCCCAGCCCCAGCATTTT; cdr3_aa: CASSLGRAAQPQHF
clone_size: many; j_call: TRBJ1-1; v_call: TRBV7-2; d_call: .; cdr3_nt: TGTGCCAGCAGCTTGGGGGTGGGGGGTAGTGAAGCTTTCTTT; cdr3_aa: CASSLGVGGSEAFF
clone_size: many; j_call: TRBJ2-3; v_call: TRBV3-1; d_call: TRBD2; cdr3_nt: TGTGCCAGCAGCCCGACCGGGACTAAGATCACAGATACGCAGTATTTT; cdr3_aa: CASSPTGTKITDTQYF
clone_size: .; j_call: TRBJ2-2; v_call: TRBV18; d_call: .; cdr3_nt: TGTGCCAGCTCACAGGCCAGACCGAACACCGGGGAGCTGTTTTTT; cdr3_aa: CASSQARPNTGELFF
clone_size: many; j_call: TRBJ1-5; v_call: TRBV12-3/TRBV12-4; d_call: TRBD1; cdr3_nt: TGTGCCAGCAGGCGGGACAGGGGCATCGCTCAGCCCCAGCATTTT; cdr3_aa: CASRRDRGIAQPQHF
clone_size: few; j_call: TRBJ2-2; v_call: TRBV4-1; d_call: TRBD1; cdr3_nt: TGCGCCAGCAGGGGGACAGGGGGAATGGCCGGGGAGCTGTTTTTT; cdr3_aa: CASRGTGGMAGELFF
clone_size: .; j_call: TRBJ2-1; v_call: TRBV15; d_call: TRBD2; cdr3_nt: TGTGCCACCAGCAGAGATCTAGCGGGAGTTCTCAGTGAGCAGTTCTTC; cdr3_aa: CATSRDLAGVLSEQFF
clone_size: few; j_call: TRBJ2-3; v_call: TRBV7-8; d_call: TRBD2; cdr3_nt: TGTGCCAGCAGCTTAGAATGGACTAGCGGGAGATATACGCAGTATTTT; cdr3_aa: CASSLEWTSGRYTQYF
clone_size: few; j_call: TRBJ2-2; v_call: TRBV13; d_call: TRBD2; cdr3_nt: TGTGCCAGCCACGGGCTAGCGGGATCGGGCACCGGGGAGCTGTTTTTT; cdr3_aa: CASHGLAGSGTGELFF
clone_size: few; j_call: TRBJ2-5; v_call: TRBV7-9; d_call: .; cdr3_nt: TGTGCGAAACAGGGACTCCCGCGGGAGACCCAGTACTTC; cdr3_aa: CAKQGLPRETQYF
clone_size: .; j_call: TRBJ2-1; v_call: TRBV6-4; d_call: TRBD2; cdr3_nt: TGTGCCAGCAGTGACGGGACTAGCGACTACAATGAGCAGTTCTTC; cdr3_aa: CASSDGTSDYNEQFF
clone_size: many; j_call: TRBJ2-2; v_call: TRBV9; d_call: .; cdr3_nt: TGTGCCAGCAGCCCGACTACTACCACCGGGGAGCTGTTTTTT; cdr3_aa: CASSPTTTTGELFF
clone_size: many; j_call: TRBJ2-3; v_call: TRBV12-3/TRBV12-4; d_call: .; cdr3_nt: TGTGCCAGCAGTTTACGAGGGGGGAACACAGATACGCAGTATTTT; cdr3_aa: CASSLRGGNTDTQYF